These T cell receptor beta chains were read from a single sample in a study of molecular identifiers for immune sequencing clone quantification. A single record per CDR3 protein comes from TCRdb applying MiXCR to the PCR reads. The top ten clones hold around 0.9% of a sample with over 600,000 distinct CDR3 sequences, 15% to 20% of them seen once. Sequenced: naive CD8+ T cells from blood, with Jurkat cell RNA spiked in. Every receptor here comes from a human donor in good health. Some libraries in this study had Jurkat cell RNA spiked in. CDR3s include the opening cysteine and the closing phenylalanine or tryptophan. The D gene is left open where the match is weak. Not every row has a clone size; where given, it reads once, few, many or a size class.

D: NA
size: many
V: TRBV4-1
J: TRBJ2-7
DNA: TGCGCCAGCAGCCAAGGTCGGGGCGAGCAGTACTTC
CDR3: CASSQGRGEQYF

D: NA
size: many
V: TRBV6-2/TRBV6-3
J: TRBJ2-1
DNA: TGTGCCAGCAGTTACGGGACCAATGAGCAGTTCTTC
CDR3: CASSYGTNEQFF

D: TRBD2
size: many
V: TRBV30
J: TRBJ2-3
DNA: TGTGCCTGGAGTGTAGGTCTAGCGGGAGGGACAGATACGCAGTATTTT
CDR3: CAWSVGLAGGTDTQYF

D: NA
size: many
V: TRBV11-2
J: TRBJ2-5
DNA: TGTGCCAGCAGCTTAGGGGTGGTTGGAAAAGAGACCCAGTACTTC
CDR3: CASSLGVVGKETQYF

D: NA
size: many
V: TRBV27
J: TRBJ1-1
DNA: TGTGCCAGCAGCTTAGGCGGAGGGCGGACTGAAGCTTTCTTT
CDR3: CASSLGGGRTEAFF

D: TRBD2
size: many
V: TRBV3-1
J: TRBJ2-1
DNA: TGTGCCAGCAGCCCGAATAGCGGGGGAACCTACAATGAGCAGTTCTTC
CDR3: CASSPNSGGTYNEQFF

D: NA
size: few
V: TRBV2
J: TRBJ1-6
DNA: TGTGCCAGCGTATCACAGGGAAGTTCACCCCTCCACTTT
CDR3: CASVSQGSSPLHF

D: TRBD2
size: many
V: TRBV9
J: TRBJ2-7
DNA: TGTGCCAGCAGCCACGGTACTGGCGGGAGTCGGAGCTACGAGCAGTACTTC
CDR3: CASSHGTGGSRSYEQYF

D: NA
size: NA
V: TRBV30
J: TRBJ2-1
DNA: TGTGCCTGGAGTGTCTTCAGCTACAATGAGCAGTTCTTC
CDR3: CAWSVFSYNEQFF

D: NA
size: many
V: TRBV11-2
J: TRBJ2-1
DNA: TGTGCCAGCAGCTTGAATGAGCAGTTCTTC
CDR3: CASSLNEQFF

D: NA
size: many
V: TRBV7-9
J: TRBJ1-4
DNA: TGTGCCAGCAGCCCTACCGAGAATGAAAAACTGTTTTTT
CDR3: CASSPTENEKLFF

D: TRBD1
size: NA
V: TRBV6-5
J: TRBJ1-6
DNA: TGTGCCAGCAGAGAAACAGGGGCTTCACCCCTCCACTTT
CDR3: CASRETGASPLHF

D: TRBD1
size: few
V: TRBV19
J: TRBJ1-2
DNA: TGTGCCAGTAGTATCAGCTCCCGGGGACAGGGGAATTTTGGCTACACCTTC
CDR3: CASSISSRGQGNFGYTF

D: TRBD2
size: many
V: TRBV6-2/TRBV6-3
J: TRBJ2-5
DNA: TGTGCCAGCAGTTATCCGGGACTAGCGGCGAGTTCATTCCAAGAGACCCAGTACTTC
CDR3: CASSYPGLAASSFQETQYF

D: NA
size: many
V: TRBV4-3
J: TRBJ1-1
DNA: TGCGCCAGCAGCCAAGATTTGACCGGGAAGGCAAGAGCAGCTTTCTTT
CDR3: CASSQDLTGKARAAFF

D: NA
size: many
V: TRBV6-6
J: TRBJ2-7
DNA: TGTGCCAGCAGTTGGCGGGATCTTTACGAGCAGTACTTC
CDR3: CASSWRDLYEQYF

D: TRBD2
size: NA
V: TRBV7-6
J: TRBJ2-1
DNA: TGTGCCAGCAGCCCGGGGACTAGCGGGAGGAACCTGTTCTTC
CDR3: CASSPGTSGRNLFF

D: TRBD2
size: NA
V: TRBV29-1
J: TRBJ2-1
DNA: TGCAGCGTTGCAACTAGCGGGAGGGCCACTTACAATGAGCAGTTCTTC
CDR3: CSVATSGRATYNEQFF

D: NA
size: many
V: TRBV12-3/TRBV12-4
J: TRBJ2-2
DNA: TGTGCCAGCAGTTTTAAAAGGAGTTGGTCCGGGGAGCTGTTTTTT
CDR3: CASSFKRSWSGELFF

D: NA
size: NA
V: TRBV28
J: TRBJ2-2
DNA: TGTGCCAGCAGACCCCTTGAAGGGGCCGACACCGGGGAGCTGTTTTTT
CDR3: CASRPLEGADTGELFF

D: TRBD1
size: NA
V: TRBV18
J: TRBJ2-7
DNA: TGTGCCAGCTCATCCGGACAGGGGAGAAATTACTTCGAGCAGTACTTC
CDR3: CASSSGQGRNYFEQYF

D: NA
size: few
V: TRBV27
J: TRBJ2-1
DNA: TGTGCCAGCAGTTTTGTGGACTACAATGAGCAGTTCTTC
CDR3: CASSFVDYNEQFF

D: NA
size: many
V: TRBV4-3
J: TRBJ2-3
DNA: TGCGCCAGCAGCCAAGACCCCTCCCGGGTTTATAGCACAGATACGCAGTATTTT
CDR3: CASSQDPSRVYSTDTQYF

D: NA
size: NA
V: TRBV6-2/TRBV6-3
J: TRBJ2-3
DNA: TGTGCCAGCAGAAAAGGCTTCGGGACGGCAACCCCAGATACGCAGTATTTT
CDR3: CASRKGFGTATPDTQYF